The T cell receptor (beta chain) described here comes from a study of T cells in tuberculosis. At the level of the study: Samples predate treatment or fall within its first 7 days. The study, taken as a whole, reports: Active tuberculosis cases were adults; controls were adolescents. Smaller alpha distances in active tuberculosis partly reflected shorter CDR3-alpha lengths.

Time point of the sample: new active TB diagnosis, blood taken before or within 7 days of starting treatment. Active tuberculosis patients were new diagnoses, HIV-seronegative, South African, and aged 18 years or older. About this clone itself: The antigen remains undetermined.

Profiled with immunoSEQ multiplex PCR; TCRdb holds only in-frame clones, not every one. The sample includes 25,000 to 35,000 clones, roughly 87% of them seen just once. With 5 bases removed from V and 5 bases from J, the gap between germline ends came to 18 bases. The CDR3 covers 15 residues. Germline V gives CDR1 LNHDA, CDR2 SQIVND (reference sequence). The clonotype originates from an adult with tuberculosis. The chain carries TRBV19 and TRBJ2-5; D is possibly TRBD2 (5 bases). This specimen consisted of PBMCs, obtained at tuberculosis diagnosis. The CDR3 protein is CASSPIALGTETQYF. CDR3 coding DNA: TGTGCCAGTAGTCCGATAGCACTAGGAACCGAGACCCAGTACTTC.